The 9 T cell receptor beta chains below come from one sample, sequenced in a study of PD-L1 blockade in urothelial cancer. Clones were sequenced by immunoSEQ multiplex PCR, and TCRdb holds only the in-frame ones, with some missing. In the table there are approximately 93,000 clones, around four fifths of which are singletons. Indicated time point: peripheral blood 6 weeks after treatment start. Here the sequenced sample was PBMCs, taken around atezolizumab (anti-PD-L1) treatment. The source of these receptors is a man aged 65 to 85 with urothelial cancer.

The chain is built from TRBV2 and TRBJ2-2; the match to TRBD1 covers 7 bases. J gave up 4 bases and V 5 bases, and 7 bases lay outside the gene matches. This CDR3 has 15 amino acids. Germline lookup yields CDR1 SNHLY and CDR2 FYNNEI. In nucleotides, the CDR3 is TGTGCCAGCAGTCCAACCACAGGGGCCACCGGGGAGCTGTTTTTT. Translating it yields CASSPTTGATGELFF.

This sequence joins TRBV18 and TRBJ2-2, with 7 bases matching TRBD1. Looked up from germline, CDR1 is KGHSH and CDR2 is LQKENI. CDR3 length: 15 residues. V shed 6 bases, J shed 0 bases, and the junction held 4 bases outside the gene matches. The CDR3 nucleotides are TGTGCCAGCTCCACCGGGACAGCGAACACCGGGGAGCTGTTTTTT. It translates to CASSTGTANTGELFF.

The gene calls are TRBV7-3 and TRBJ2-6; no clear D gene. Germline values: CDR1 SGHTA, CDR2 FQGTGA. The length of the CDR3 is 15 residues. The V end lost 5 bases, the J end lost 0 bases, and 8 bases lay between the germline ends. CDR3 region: CASSPHSSGANVLTF. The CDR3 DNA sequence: TGTGCCAGCAGCCCTCACAGCTCTGGGGCCAACGTCCTGACTTTC.

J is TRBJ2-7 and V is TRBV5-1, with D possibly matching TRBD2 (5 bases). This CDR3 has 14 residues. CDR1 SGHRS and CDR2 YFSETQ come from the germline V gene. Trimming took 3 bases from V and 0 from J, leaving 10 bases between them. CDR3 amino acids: CASSSPRDSYEQYF. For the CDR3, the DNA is TGCGCCAGCAGCTCCCCTCGGGACTCCTACGAGCAGTACTTC.

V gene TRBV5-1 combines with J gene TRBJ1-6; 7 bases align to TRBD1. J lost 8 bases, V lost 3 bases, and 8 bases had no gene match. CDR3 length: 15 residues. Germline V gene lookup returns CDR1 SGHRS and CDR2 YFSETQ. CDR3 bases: TGCGCCAGCAGCTCTTCAACAGGGGACGATTCACCCCTCCACTTT. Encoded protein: CASSSSTGDDSPLHF.

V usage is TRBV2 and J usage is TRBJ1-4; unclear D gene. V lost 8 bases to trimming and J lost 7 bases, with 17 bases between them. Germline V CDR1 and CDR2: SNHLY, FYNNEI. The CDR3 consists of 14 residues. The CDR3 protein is CASCRLSEGEKLFF. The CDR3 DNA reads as TGTGCCAGCTGCCGGCTCTCCGAGGGTGAAAAACTGTTTTTT.

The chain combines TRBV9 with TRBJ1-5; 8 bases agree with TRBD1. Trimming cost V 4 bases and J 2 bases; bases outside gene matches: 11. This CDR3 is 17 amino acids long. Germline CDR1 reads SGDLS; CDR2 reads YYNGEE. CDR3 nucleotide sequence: TGTGCCAGCAGCCCCCGGACAGGGAGAGTTTGCAATCAGCCCCAGCATTTT. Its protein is CASSPRTGRVCNQPQHF. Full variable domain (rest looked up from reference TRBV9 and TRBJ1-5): DSGVTQTPKHLITATGQRVTLRCSPRSGDLSVYWYQQSLDQGLQFLIQYYNGEERAKGNILERFSAQQFPDLHSELNLSSLELGDSALYFCASSPRTGRVCNQPQHFGDGTRLSIL.

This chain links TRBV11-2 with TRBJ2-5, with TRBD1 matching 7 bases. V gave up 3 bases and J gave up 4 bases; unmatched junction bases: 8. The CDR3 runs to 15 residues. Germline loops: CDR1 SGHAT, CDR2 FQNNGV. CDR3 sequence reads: CASSLTGILSETQYF. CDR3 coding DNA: TGTGCCAGCAGCTTGACAGGGATTCTATCAGAGACCCAGTACTTC.

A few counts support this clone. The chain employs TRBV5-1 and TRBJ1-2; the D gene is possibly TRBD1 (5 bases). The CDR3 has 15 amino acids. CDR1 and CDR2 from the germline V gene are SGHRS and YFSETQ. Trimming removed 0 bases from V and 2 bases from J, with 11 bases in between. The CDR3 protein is CASSLARAGNYGYTF. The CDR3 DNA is TGCGCCAGCAGCTTGGCCAGGGCAGGGAACTATGGCTACACCTTC.